This entry lists 29 T cell receptor beta chains sequenced from one sample in a study of shared clonotypes between healthy human individuals. Generated by immunoSEQ multiplex PCR, the TCRdb table keeps only in-frame clones and is missing some. The sample includes over a million clones, 96% of them seen just once. Sequenced sample: naive CD4+ T cells sorted from blood. Regarding subset: CD45RA+ positively selected. The receptors stem from a man aged 25 to 40 in good health.

This chain connects TRBV14 to TRBJ2-5; tentative D call: TRBD2 (5 bases). Germline CDR1 reads SGHDN; CDR2 reads FVKESK. This CDR3 spans 15 amino acids. V was shortened by 4 bases and J by 3 bases, with 15 bases between the two germline ends. The CDR3 nucleotides read TGTGCCAGCAGCCCCCTGGGCGGGTTGGAAGAGACCCAGTACTTC. Translating it yields CASSPLGGLEETQYF.

The CDR3 bases are TGTGCCAGCAGCCCAGCGGGAGGGTTAGGGACCCAGTACTTC. The encoded protein is CASSPAGGLGTQYF. The gene calls are TRBV7-3 and TRBJ2-5; 10 bases are shared with TRBD2. This CDR3 comprises 14 residues. The V segment lost 5 bases and the J segment 7 bases; nucleotides outside the gene matches: 7. CDR1 SGHTA and CDR2 FQGTGA come from the germline V gene.

V is TRBV18 and J is TRBJ2-1; 9 nucleotides line up with TRBD1. Unmatched junction bases numbered 7, after V lost 2 bases and J lost 5 bases. CDR1 and CDR2 (germline): KGHSH, LQKENI. The CDR3 length is 16 residues. The CDR3 region is CASSPIGTGLNNEQFF. As DNA, the CDR3 is TGTGCCAGCTCACCAATCGGGACAGGGTTAAACAATGAGCAGTTCTTC.

The chain uses TRBV19 and TRBJ2-1; TRBD2 matches at 11 bases. With V trimmed by 5 bases and J by 6 bases, 6 bases remained unmatched. The CDR3 totals 15 residues. Looked up from germline, CDR1 is LNHDA and CDR2 is SQIVND (reference sequence). The CDR3 coding sequence is TGTGCCAGTAGTGTACTAGCGGGAGTACCCAATGAGCAGTTCTTC. Translation gives CASSVLAGVPNEQFF.

In DNA form, the CDR3 reads TGTGCCAGCAGCTTAGAGAGGCGGCGCACAGATACGCAGTATTTT. Translated, it gives CASSLERRRTDTQYF. The rearrangement links TRBV7-2 to TRBJ2-3, with D unclear. CDR3 length: 15 amino acids. Between the trimmed V and J ends, which lost 1 base and 1 base, there was a span of 9 bases. CDR1 and CDR2 (germline): SGHTA, FQGNSA.

The CDR3 spells CASSPWTENYGYTF. In nucleotides, the CDR3 is TGTGCCAGCAGTCCTTGGACAGAGAACTATGGCTACACCTTC. The gene calls are TRBV28 and TRBJ1-2, with D tentatively TRBD1 (6 bases). CDR1 and CDR2 from the germline V gene are MDHEN and SYDVKM. Trimming shortened V by 5 bases and J by 2 bases, and 12 bases separated the two germline ends. This CDR3 region has 14 residues.

The V and J genes are TRBV28 and TRBJ2-7; 8 bases are a match to TRBD1. Germline V gives CDR1 MDHEN, CDR2 SYDVKM. Trimming at V came to 3 bases and at J to 3 bases, leaving 7 bases not matched to a gene. The CDR3 runs to 15 residues. CDR3 nucleotides: TGTGCCAGCAGTTTGACACGGACAGGGCGCTACGAGCAGTACTTC. Residues: CASSLTRTGRYEQYF.

This chain uses TRBV10-3 with TRBJ2-5; D gene unclear. CDR1 and CDR2 (germline): ENHRY, SYGVKD. With 3 bases removed from V and 2 bases from J, the gap between germline ends came to 4 bases. The CDR3 spans 12 residues. CDR3 sequence: CAISDRQETQYF. DNA of the CDR3: TGTGCCATCAGTGACAGACAAGAGACCCAGTACTTC.

The J gene is TRBJ2-7, the V gene TRBV15; 7 bases map to TRBD1. J gave up 5 bases and V 1 base, and 14 bases lay outside the gene matches. The CDR3 extends over 17 amino acids. Germline CDR1 reads LNHNV; CDR2 reads YYDKDF (reference sequence). CDR3 bases: TGTGCCACCAGCAGAGGGGGATTACAGGGGAAGGAGGACGAGCAGTACTTC. This sequence encodes CATSRGGLQGKEDEQYF. The full variable domain, in which reference TRBV15 and TRBJ2-7 provide the parts outside the CDR3, is DAMVIQNPRYQVTQFGKPVTLSCSQTLNHNVMYWYQQKSSQAPKLLFHYYDKDFNNEADTPDNFQSRRPNTSFCFLDIRSPGLGDTAMYLCATSRGGLQGKEDEQYFGPGTRLTVT.

This chain uses TRBV5-1 with TRBJ2-5; a weak D match, TRBD1 (6 bases). Germline loops: CDR1 SGHRS, CDR2 YFSETQ. The CDR3 length is 17 residues. Trimming stripped 0 bases from V and 4 bases from J, with 19 bases between. CDR3 DNA sequence: TGCGCCAGCAGCTTGGCTTTGGCAGGGGATGGGGGAGAGACCCAGTACTTC. This sequence encodes CASSLALAGDGGETQYF.

As to this clone: Other nucleotide sequences from this sample produce the same CDR3. The chain joins TRBV18 to TRBJ2-5; D unclear. This CDR3 has 12 residues. Germline loops: CDR1 KGHSH, CDR2 LQKENI. Trimming shortened V by 6 bases and J by 4 bases, and 9 bases separated the two germline ends. The CDR3 here is CASSPLGETQYF. CDR3 nucleotide sequence: TGTGCCAGCTCCCCGCTTGGAGAGACCCAGTACTTC.

The CDR3: CSVLFRGADEQYF. CDR3 bases: TGCAGCGTTCTCTTCAGGGGGGCGGACGAGCAGTACTTC. This sequence joins TRBV29-1 and TRBJ2-7, with D possibly TRBD1 on 7 matching bases. This CDR3 spans 13 amino acids. Trimming pared 5 bases from V and 5 bases from J, leaving 16 bases between. Germline values: CDR1 SQVTM, CDR2 ANQGSEA.

The chain links TRBV28 to TRBJ1-1; the D gene is possibly TRBD1 (6 bases). V lost 6 bases, J lost 7 bases, and 18 bases lay in between. The germline V gene has CDR1 MDHEN and CDR2 SYDVKM. The CDR3 runs to 14 residues. The CDR3 loop is CASSVHAGAGEAFF. CDR3 DNA sequence: TGTGCCAGCAGCGTACACGCGGGGGCGGGTGAAGCTTTCTTT. Full variable domain (missing parts from reference TRBV28 and TRBJ1-1): DVKVTQSSRYLVKRTGEKVFLECVQDMDHENMFWYRQDPGLGLRLIYFSYDVKMKEKGDIPEGYSVSREKKERFSLILESASTNQTSMYLCASSVHAGAGEAFFGQGTRLTVV.

This rearrangement joins TRBV5-6 to TRBJ2-1, with 10 bases lining up with TRBD2. The CDR3 is made up of 17 amino acids. Germline CDR1 reads SGHDT; CDR2 reads YYEEEE. The V segment lost 2 bases and the J segment 7 bases; nucleotides outside the gene matches: 12. CDR3 amino acids: CASSLAFGQREGNEQFF. CDR3 nucleotides: TGTGCCAGCAGCTTAGCCTTCGGCCAGCGGGAGGGTAATGAGCAGTTCTTC.

The V call is TRBV5-1, the J call TRBJ1-2; 8 positions agree with TRBD1. Per germline, CDR1 SGHRS and CDR2 YFSETQ. The trim removed 2 bases at V and 5 bases at J, leaving 5 bases unmatched. This CDR3 is built from 14 residues. The CDR3 region is CASSFRGLEYGYTF. CDR3 nucleotide sequence: TGCGCCAGCAGCTTCAGGGGGCTGGAGTATGGCTACACCTTC.

The chain employs TRBV18 and TRBJ2-7; D gene ambiguous. V was pared by 6 bases and J by 2 bases, with 20 bases between. This CDR3 region has 16 residues. Germline V lookup: CDR1 KGHSH, CDR2 LQKENI. CDR3 in amino acids: CASSPQLTAVTYEQYF. CDR3 coding DNA: TGTGCCAGCTCGCCCCAACTCACAGCCGTGACCTACGAGCAGTACTTC.

The genes are TRBV10-3 and TRBJ2-2; the D is unclear. The CDR3 length is 13 residues. V was trimmed by 4 bases and J by 6 bases, leaving 9 bases between them. Germline CDR1 ENHRY, CDR2 SYGVKD. CDR3 nucleotides: TGTGCCATCAGTGTTGGGTTCTCCGGGGAGCTGTTTTTT. This sequence encodes CAISVGFSGELFF.

As for this clone: The junction differs from germline at one of its ends, possibly a read error. The rearrangement uses TRBV4-1 and TRBJ2-5, with a tentative D call TRBD1 (5 bases). CDR3 length: 12 amino acids. Germline loops: CDR1 MGHRA, CDR2 YSYEKL. The CDR3 spells CASSQEGGRAHF. Here the CDR3 DNA reads TGCGCCAGCAGCCAAGAGGGCGGCAGGGCACACTTC.

In the case of this clone: The sample has other DNA sequences that encode this CDR3 too. The chain employs TRBV5-4 and TRBJ2-7, with no clear D. The germline V gene has CDR1 SGHNT and CDR2 YYREEE (reference sequence). There are 12 residues in the CDR3. V was shortened by 2 bases and J by 3 bases, with 6 bases between the two germline ends. The CDR3 nucleotides read TGTGCCAGCAGCTTAGACCACTACGAGCAGTACTTC. Encoded protein: CASSLDHYEQYF.

The J gene is TRBJ2-7, the V gene TRBV7-2, with a weak D call TRBD2 (5 bases). This CDR3 spans 13 amino acids. The V gene lost 4 bases and the J gene lost 3 bases, with 10 bases spanning the gap. Germline loops: CDR1 SGHTA, CDR2 FQGNSA. The CDR3 spells CASSSGLYYEQYF. The DNA of the CDR3 is TGTGCCAGCAGCTCCGGACTGTACTACGAGCAGTACTTC.

The rearrangement uses TRBV5-4 and TRBJ2-3; TRBD1 aligns across 10 bases. The germline gives CDR1 SGHNT, CDR2 YYREEE (reference sequence). The CDR3 is made up of 16 amino acids. J gave up 3 bases and V 2 bases, and 6 bases lay outside the gene matches. As DNA, the CDR3 is TGTGCCAGCAGCTTACCGGGACAGGGGAGGACAGATACGCAGTATTTT. This sequence encodes CASSLPGQGRTDTQYF.

The chain employs TRBV4-1 and TRBJ1-1; possible D gene TRBD1, 5 bases. The V and J ends lost 5 bases and 4 bases respectively, with 20 bases between them. This CDR3 is built from 16 residues. In germline, CDR1 is MGHRA, CDR2 YSYEKL. CDR3 nucleotides: TGCGCCAGCAGCGGCGGGGGTAGGGGATTAGGCACTGAAGCTTTCTTT. It is translated as CASSGGGRGLGTEAFF.

The V gene is TRBV10-1, the J gene TRBJ2-2, with 14 bases aligning to TRBD2. Per germline, CDR1 WNHNN and CDR2 SYGVQD (reference sequence). The V segment lost 3 bases and the J segment 1 base; nucleotides outside the gene matches: 4. The CDR3 length is 18 residues. The CDR3 spells CASSDPGLAGENTGELFF. The CDR3 DNA reads as TGCGCCAGCAGTGACCCGGGACTAGCGGGGGAGAACACCGGGGAGCTGTTTTTT.

The V gene is TRBV2, the J gene TRBJ1-4; no firm D call. This CDR3 contains 14 residues. The germline CDR1 and CDR2 sequences are SNHLY and FYNNEI. Trimming stripped 7 bases from V and 7 bases from J, with 16 bases between. The DNA for the CDR3 is TGTGCCAGCACCTTACCGTCAAGGCGTGAAAAACTGTTTTTT. Its translation is CASTLPSRREKLFF. Combining the CDR3 with reference TRBV2 and TRBJ1-4 gives the whole variable domain EPEVTQTPSHQVTQMGQEVILRCVPISNHLYFYWYRQILGQKVEFLVSFYNNEISEKSEIFDDQFSVERPDGSNFTLKIRSTKLEDSAMYFCASTLPSRREKLFFGSGTQLSVL.

This sequence joins TRBV2 and TRBJ2-3; 8 bases line up with TRBD2. After removal of 2 bases from V and 5 bases from J, the junction contained 3 bases not matched to a gene. CDR3 length: 14 amino acids. The V gene's germline CDR1 is SNHLY and CDR2 FYNNEI. CDR3: CASSERLAGDTQYF. CDR3 nucleotide sequence: TGTGCCAGCAGTGAAAGGCTAGCGGGAGATACGCAGTATTTT.

As concerns this clone: This sample also contains other DNA sequences that code for the same CDR3. The rearrangement links TRBV28 to TRBJ2-2, with D unclear. This CDR3 is built from 15 residues. The V gene's germline CDR1 is MDHEN and CDR2 SYDVKM. Trimming removed 1 base at V and 0 bases at J, with 6 bases between. DNA of the CDR3: TGTGCCAGCAGTTTATTTAGAGCGAACACCGGGGAGCTGTTTTTT. Protein: CASSLFRANTGELFF.

The chain links TRBV9 to TRBJ2-2; 14 bases map to TRBD2. The V gene's germline CDR1 is SGDLS and CDR2 YYNGEE. Losses at the gene ends were 0 bases for V and 5 bases for J; bases not matched to a gene: 0. The CDR3 runs 16 residues. The DNA for the CDR3 is TGTGCCAGCAGCGTAGGGACTAGCGGGAGGACCGGGGAGCTGTTTTTT. Its translation: CASSVGTSGRTGELFF. Combining the CDR3 with reference TRBV9 and TRBJ2-2 gives the whole variable domain DSGVTQTPKHLITATGQRVTLRCSPRSGDLSVYWYQQSLDQGLQFLIQYYNGEERAKGNILERFSAQQFPDLHSELNLSSLELGDSALYFCASSVGTSGRTGELFFGEGSRLTVL.

Here the CDR3 DNA reads TGTGCCAGCAGCTTAAGTTTGTGGGGGGGCCGTGAGACCCAGTACTTC. This codes for CASSLSLWGGRETQYF. V is TRBV7-2 and J is TRBJ2-5; D may be TRBD2 (7 bases). Trimming shortened V by 2 bases and J by 5 bases, and 18 bases separated the two germline ends. The length of the CDR3 is 16 residues. Germline loops: CDR1 SGHTA, CDR2 FQGNSA.

The V and J genes are TRBV29-1 and TRBJ1-2, with D perhaps TRBD1 (6 bases). V lost 2 bases and J lost 6, with 10 bases in between. The CDR3 contains 12 residues. Germline CDR1 reads SQVTM; CDR2 reads ANQGSEA. The CDR3 sequence is CSVERGAHGYTF. The CDR3 coding sequence is TGCAGCGTTGAACGGGGGGCCCATGGCTACACCTTC. Variable domain in full (rest from reference TRBV29-1 and TRBJ1-2): SAVISQKPSRDICQRGTSLTIQCQVDSQVTMMFWYRQQPGQSLTLIATANQGSEATYESGFVIDKFPISRPNLTFSTLTVSNMSPEDSSIYLCSVERGAHGYTFGSGTRLTVV.